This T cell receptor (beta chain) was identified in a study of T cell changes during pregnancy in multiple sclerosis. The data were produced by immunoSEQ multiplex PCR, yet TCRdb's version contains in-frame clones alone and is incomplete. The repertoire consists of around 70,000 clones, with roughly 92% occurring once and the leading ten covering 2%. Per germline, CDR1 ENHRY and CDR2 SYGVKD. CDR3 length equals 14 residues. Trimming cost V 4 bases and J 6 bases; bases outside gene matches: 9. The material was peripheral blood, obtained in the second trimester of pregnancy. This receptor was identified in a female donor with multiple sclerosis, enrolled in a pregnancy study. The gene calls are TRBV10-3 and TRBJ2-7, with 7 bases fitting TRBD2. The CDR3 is CAISARAGEGEQYF. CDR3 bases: TGTGCCATCAGTGCCCGAGCTGGGGAGGGCGAGCAGTACTTC.